This TCR beta chain was retrieved from a study of cytomegalovirus exposure and HLA in healthy donors. Study-level findings and limits: Most TCR sequences were seen very rarely across donors, but some public TCRs occurred in many.

The donors were part of the validation cohort of fewer than 150 subjects. That cohort was separate from the first cohort, which comprised 500 to 700 subjects. The CDR3 extends over 17 amino acids. Germline V CDR1 and CDR2: SGHVS, FNYEAQ. V trimming: 2 bases; J trimming: 4 bases; junction bases outside the gene matches: 7. Notes on this clone: Its target is not known.

Profiling relied on immunoSEQ multiplex PCR, and the TCRdb table lists in-frame clones only, not all of them. In the table there are some 250,000 clones, around 89% of which are singletons. Sequencing was performed on PBMCs. The sequence was obtained from a woman between 18 and 29 years old in good health and CMV-seronegative. This rearrangement joins TRBV7-6 to TRBJ1-3; 11 nucleotides line up with TRBD1. CDR3 DNA: TGTGCCAGCAGCTTAATGTTGGGACAGGGGGAAGGAAACACCATATATTTT. This sequence encodes CASSLMLGQGEGNTIYF. Full variable domain (outside the CDR3, taken from reference TRBV7-6 and TRBJ1-3): GAGVSQSPRYKVTKRGQDVALRCDPISGHVSLYWYRQALGQGPEFLTYFNYEAQQDKSGLPNDRFSAERPEGSISTLTIQRTEQRDSAMYRCASSLMLGQGEGNTIYFGEGSWLTVV.